Listed here is a single T cell receptor (beta chain). Its antigen remains undetermined. Nothing much larger sits one base from this clone, and base qualities are not available. The germline V gene (reference sequence) yields LGHDT for CDR1 and YNNKEL for CDR2. The CDR3 measures 16 amino acids from cysteine to phenylalanine. Left in the record is the CDR3 DNA by itself, 48 bases read in frame from the first base. Compared with germline, V lacks 1 base and J lacks 2 bases; bases without a gene match: 1. Library preparation employed the immunoSEQ multiplex PCR assay. TCRdb obtained this table from immuneACCESS and retained in-frame rearrangements with V and J assigned. These tables miss some clones; where compared with another copy, unresolved V genes account for less than half of the shortfall, and the remainder is unexplained. Here the sample has about 160,000 clones; around 94% occur a single time. The ten largest clones take up approximately 15% of the sample.

This record belongs to a study of control samples from healthy donors and cancer patients (dated by TCRdb to the early 2020s). The sample taken for sequencing was PBMCs. Recombination linked TRBV3-1 (or the pseudogene TRBV3-2) to TRBJ2-3; 12 junctional bases match TRBD2. This clonotype originated in a man aged 55-75 years with colorectal cancer. The CDR3 has the sequence CASSQASGGATDTQYF. The nucleotide sequence is TGTGCCAGCAGCCAAGCTAGCGGGGGGGCCACAGATACGCAGTATTTT.